This TCR beta chain was profiled in a study of PD-1 blockade in classical Hodgkin lymphoma. Assay used: immunoSEQ multiplex PCR; TCRdb lists only in-frame clones, some missing. This table has around 60,000 clones, 70% to 90% appearing once. CDR1 and CDR2 from the germline V gene are MDHEN and SYDVKM. V lost 6 bases to trimming and J lost 3 bases; unmatched junction nucleotides: 6. This CDR3 region has 15 residues. Study observations and caveats: Complete responders had baseline diversity similar to newly diagnosed patients.

Each of the patients experienced relapse following autologous stem cell transplantation, and their brentuximab vedotin exposure differed. To note about this clone: Antigen unknown.

The specimen comprised peripheral blood mononuclear cells (PBMCs), sampled before the second cycle of nivolumab. The sequence came from a human donor with classical Hodgkin lymphoma. The chain carries TRBV28 and TRBJ2-2; 8 nucleotides line up with TRBD2. The CDR3 nucleotides are TGTGCCAGCAGAGTAGCGGGGTTGGACACCGGGGAGCTGTTTTTT. Translation gives CASRVAGLDTGELFF.